The 14 T cell receptor beta chains in this list originate from one sample, sequenced in a study of shared clonotypes between healthy human individuals. Profiled with immunoSEQ multiplex PCR; TCRdb holds only in-frame clones, not every one. The sample consists of about 2.4 million clones, 93% of them appearing once. Sequenced material: naive CD4+ T cells from PBMCs. Described subset: CD45RA+ positively selected. Source of these receptors: a man younger than 30 in good health. Some clones in this sample may be carry-over from other donors' samples.

This chain links TRBV5-1 with TRBJ1-4; D remains unclear. Germline V gene sequence: CDR1 SGHRS, CDR2 YFSETQ. The length of the CDR3 is 15 residues. V lost 4 bases and J lost 5, with 15 bases in between. For the CDR3, the DNA is TGCGCCAGCAGCCATGGCGGGCAAACCAATGAAAAACTGTTTTTT. Encoded protein: CASSHGGQTNEKLFF.

The CDR3 nucleotides are TGTGCCAGCAGCCAAAGATACGAGTATGGCTACACCTTC. It yields the protein CASSQRYEYGYTF. This rearrangement joins TRBV14 to TRBJ1-2; D ambiguous. Germline V lookup: CDR1 SGHDN, CDR2 FVKESK. Trimming took off 2 bases at V and 5 bases at J, with 9 bases between the two ends. The CDR3 runs to 13 residues. Full variable domain (remainder filled in from reference TRBV14 and TRBJ1-2): EAGVTQFPSHSVIEKGQTVTLRCDPISGHDNLYWYRRVMGKEIKFLLHFVKESKQDESGMPNNRFLAERTGGTYSTLKVQPAELEDSGVYFCASSQRYEYGYTFGSGTRLTVV.

CDR3 DNA: TGCGCCAGCCAGTACCGGGAGAACACCGGGGAGCTGTTTTTT. This sequence encodes CASQYRENTGELFF. The chain has TRBV10-1 and TRBJ2-2; D perhaps matches TRBD2 (5 bases). The CDR3 spans 14 residues. V lost 8 bases and J 1 base, leaving 11 bases between the germline ends. Germline-derived CDR1 and CDR2 are WNHNN and SYGVQD (reference sequence).

The V call is TRBV5-1, the J call TRBJ2-7, with D possibly matching TRBD1 (5 bases). Germline V gene data show CDR1 as SGHRS and CDR2 as YFSETQ. Trimming shortened V by 5 bases and J by 3 bases, and 12 bases separated the two germline ends. The CDR3 consists of 13 residues. The CDR3 sequence is CASRLTALYEQYF. CDR3 coding DNA: TGCGCCAGCAGGTTGACAGCTCTCTACGAGCAGTACTTC.

CDR3 in amino acids: CASSLMTGLRKNIQYF. The CDR3 nucleotides are TGTGCCAGCAGCTTGATGACGGGACTTAGGAAAAACATTCAGTACTTC. The chain is built from TRBV7-9 and TRBJ2-4, with a weak D call TRBD2 (6 bases). Germline-derived CDR1 and CDR2 are SEHNR and FQNEAQ (reference sequence). The CDR3 runs to 16 residues. V dropped 3 bases and J dropped 4 bases, with 16 bases sitting between them. The full variable domain, in which reference TRBV7-9 and TRBJ2-4 provide the parts outside the CDR3, is DTGVSQNPRHKITKRGQNVTFRCDPISEHNRLYWYRQTLGQGPEFLTYFQNEAQLEKSRLLSDRFSAERPKGSFSTLEIQRTEQGDSAMYLCASSLMTGLRKNIQYFGAGTRLSVL.

This CDR3 is CASSYHRDASDNQPQHF. The CDR3 region has the DNA TGTGCCAGCAGCTACCATCGGGACGCAAGCGATAATCAGCCCCAGCATTTT. The rearrangement joins TRBV7-8 to TRBJ1-5, with TRBD1 as a possible D gene (5 bases). With 4 bases removed from V and 4 bases from J, the gap between germline ends came to 20 bases. The germline V gene has CDR1 SGHVS and CDR2 FQNEAQ. The CDR3 sequence is 17 residues long.

This chain links TRBV19 with TRBJ1-4; TRBD1 matches at 11 bases. Germline CDR1 reads LNHDA; CDR2 reads SQIVND (reference sequence). The trim removed 9 bases at V and 8 bases at J, leaving 11 bases unmatched. CDR3 length equals 15 residues. CDR3 protein: CASRDRGEGGEKLFF. The CDR3 nucleotides are TGTGCCAGCCGGGACAGGGGGGAAGGAGGCGAAAAACTGTTTTTT.

The rearrangement uses TRBV5-1 and TRBJ2-7; D is tentatively TRBD1 or TRBD2 (5 bases each). The CDR3 covers 11 residues. V was shortened by 5 bases and J by 7 bases, with 10 bases between the two germline ends. Germline V gene lookup returns CDR1 SGHRS and CDR2 YFSETQ. This CDR3 reads CASRIEGEQYF. CDR3 DNA: TGCGCCAGCAGGATCGAGGGGGAGCAGTACTTC.

This chain uses TRBV15 with TRBJ2-1, with a weak D call TRBD2 (6 bases). Trimming removed 4 bases at V and 0 bases at J, with 10 bases between. Germline V gene sequence: CDR1 LNHNV, CDR2 YYDKDF (reference sequence). This CDR3 has 15 amino acids. Here the CDR3 reads CATSTGGTSYNEQFF. CDR3 DNA sequence: TGTGCCACCAGCACGGGCGGGACCTCCTACAATGAGCAGTTCTTC.

V gene TRBV30 combines with J gene TRBJ2-5, with a possible D match to TRBD2 (5 bases). The CDR3 runs to 15 residues. Germline V CDR1 and CDR2: GTSNPN, SVGIG (reference sequence). V was pared by 8 bases and J by 3 bases, with 22 bases between. The CDR3 sequence: CARLQLLRGEETQYF. CDR3 bases: TGTGCCAGGCTTCAACTACTACGGGGAGAAGAGACCCAGTACTTC.

The rearrangement joins TRBV25-1 to TRBJ2-2; D is perhaps TRBD2 (5 bases). The V gene lost 2 bases and the J gene lost 6 bases, with 10 bases spanning the gap. Looked up from germline, CDR1 is MGHDK and CDR2 is SYGVNS. This CDR3 contains 14 residues. The CDR3 protein is CASSEDYYSGELFF. The CDR3 DNA follows: TGTGCCAGCAGTGAAGACTATTATTCCGGGGAGCTGTTTTTT.

The V gene is TRBV5-1, the J gene TRBJ1-4; D not resolved. V was trimmed by 3 bases and J by 0 bases, leaving 12 bases between them. This CDR3 has 16 residues. Germline V CDR1 and CDR2: SGHRS, YFSETQ. The CDR3 sequence: CASSSFPEATNEKLFF. In DNA, the CDR3 is TGCGCCAGCAGCTCCTTCCCTGAGGCAACTAATGAAAAACTGTTTTTT.

This rearrangement joins TRBV6-6 to TRBJ2-5; D not resolved. Per germline, CDR1 MNHNY and CDR2 SVGAGI (reference sequence). The CDR3 extends over 13 amino acids. Trimming left V 5 bases short and J 0 bases short, with 7 bases between. The CDR3 loop is CASSQLHQETQYF. The DNA for the CDR3 is TGTGCCAGCAGTCAACTCCACCAAGAGACCCAGTACTTC.

The chain carries TRBV9 and TRBJ2-3; 16 bases are shared with TRBD2. Germline V gives CDR1 SGDLS, CDR2 YYNGEE. The CDR3 covers 18 residues. The J segment lost 4 bases and the V segment lost 0 bases, leaving 5 bases of the junction unmatched. The CDR3 coding sequence is TGTGCCAGCAGCGTAGATAAGGGACTAGCGGGAGGGGCAGATACGCAGTATTTT. Translating gives CASSVDKGLAGGADTQYF.